This TCR beta chain was identified during a study of OX40 agonist ivuxolimab in advanced cancers. Turning to the study itself: Ivuxolimab was administered intravenously to patients at 0.01 to 10 mg/kg every 2 weeks. Whole-study results and caveats: Within 6 weeks, CD4+ and CD8+ blood T cells expanded clonally at 0.1 to 3.0 mg/kg. Among the lowest peripheral clonal expansion occurred in 0.1-3.0 mg/kg partial responders.

Looked up from germline, CDR1 is SGDLS and CDR2 is YYNGEE. The CDR3 has 16 amino acids. Trimming pared 3 bases from V and 8 bases from J, leaving 23 bases between. Some clones are missing from TCRdb's copy, which holds only in-frame ones; the method was immunoSEQ multiplex PCR. The sample lists approximately 70,000 clones; about 81% were seen once. This clone appeared a single time. Its antigen is as yet unknown. This specimen consisted of CD4+ or CD8+ T cells sorted from blood, obtained in a trial of the OX40 agonist ivuxolimab. The TCR comes from an adult with an advanced solid tumor such as melanoma, head and neck, liver or kidney cancer. This chain links TRBV9 with TRBJ1-2; the D gene is possibly TRBD1 (5 bases). The chain's CDR3 is CASSAGGGTLGWGYTF. The CDR3 DNA reads TGTGCCAGCAGCGCGGGGGGAGGGACGCTCGGTTGGGGCTACACCTTC.